The 11 T cell receptor beta chains presented below share a single source sample, sequenced in a study of T cells after yellow fever vaccination. Via MiXCR, TCRdb re-called the 5' RACE reads, giving one row per CDR3 protein. The table shows 500,000 to 550,000 distinct CDR3 sequences, with 20% to 25% occurring only once. The material sequenced was PBMCs, taken about 21 days after the first yellow fever vaccination. The receptors were gathered from a man aged 18 to 35 who received the YFV17D yellow fever vaccine.

This clonotype appeared a few times. This chain connects TRBV6-2 or TRBV6-3 to TRBJ1-1, with TRBD1 matching 10 bases. V shed 5 bases, J shed 6 bases, and the junction held 9 bases outside the gene matches. Germline V gene data show CDR1 as MNHEY and CDR2 as SVGEGT. This CDR3 is built from 15 residues. The chain's CDR3 is CASSDPGTGAAEAFF. CDR3 nucleotide sequence: TGTGCCAGCAGTGACCCCGGGACAGGGGCCGCTGAAGCTTTCTTT.

A few counts support this clonotype. V is TRBV7-2 and J is TRBJ2-2; D is unresolved. The germline CDR1 and CDR2 sequences are SGHTA and FQGNSA. The CDR3 has 13 residues. V lost 0 bases, J lost 7 bases, and 6 bases lay in between. The CDR3 region is CASSLAAYGELFF. CDR3 in DNA: TGTGCCAGCAGCTTAGCGGCGTACGGGGAGCTGTTTTTT. Based on the CDR3 plus reference TRBV7-2 and TRBJ2-2, the full variable domain is GAGVSQSPSNKVTEKGKDVELRCDPISGHTALYWYRQSLGQGLEFLIYFQGNSAPDKSGLPSDRFSAERTGGSVSTLTIQRTQQEDSAVYLCASSLAAYGELFFGEGSRLTVL.

The sample holds many counts of this clonotype. CDR3 DNA: TGCGCCAGCTCCTTGGGCCAGGGTTCGAGTTCGTACAATGAGCAGTTCTTC. It yields the protein CASSLGQGSSSYNEQFF. J is TRBJ2-1 and V is TRBV5-1; perhaps TRBD1 as D (5 bases). V was cut by 7 bases and J by 4 bases, with 24 bases left in between. The germline V gene encodes CDR1 SGHRS and CDR2 YFSETQ. The CDR3 is made up of 17 amino acids.

This clonotype was picked up a small number of times. The chain employs TRBV7-3 and TRBJ2-7; weak D call: TRBD2 (6 bases). Germline assignment: CDR1 SGHTA and CDR2 FQGTGA. The CDR3 extends over 12 amino acids. Trimming pared 6 bases from V and 7 bases from J, leaving 13 bases between. The chain's CDR3 is CASRIRAGEQYV. CDR3 in DNA: TGTGCCAGCAGAATCAGGGCGGGGGAGCAGTACGTC.

The V and J genes are TRBV6-2 or TRBV6-3 and TRBJ2-5, with D perhaps TRBD1 (5 bases). Germline values: CDR1 MNHEY, CDR2 SVGEGT. The CDR3 totals 16 residues. Trimming removed 4 bases from V and 7 bases from J, with 22 bases in between. The CDR3 coding sequence is TGTGCCAGCAGTTCCCTCGATCGACAGACCAGGCGGACCCAGTACTTC. Protein product: CASSSLDRQTRRTQYF.

V gene TRBV9 combines with J gene TRBJ2-7; 9 nucleotides line up with TRBD1. The CDR3 runs to 16 residues. V was clipped by 4 bases and J by 3 bases; unmatched bases: 11. In germline, CDR1 is SGDLS, CDR2 YYNGEE. This CDR3 reads CASSSELGQGRYEQYF. The CDR3 coding sequence is TGTGCCAGCAGCTCAGAACTGGGACAGGGCCGCTACGAGCAGTACTTC.

The rearrangement uses TRBV7-9 and TRBJ1-1; D is ambiguous. With 7 bases removed from V and 3 bases from J, the gap between germline ends came to 3 bases. The germline V gene has CDR1 SEHNR and CDR2 FQNEAQ (reference sequence). This CDR3 has 10 residues. In nucleotides, the CDR3 is TGTGCCAGCAAGTACACTGAAGCTTTCTTT. As protein: CASKYTEAFF.

This clonotype occurred a few times. The J gene is TRBJ1-1, the V gene TRBV27; 7 bases are a match to TRBD1. This CDR3 spans 18 amino acids. Trimming took 3 bases from V and 0 from J; bases not matched to a gene: 13. Germline V gene lookup returns CDR1 MNHEY and CDR2 SMNVEV (reference sequence). The DNA of the CDR3 is TGTGCCAGCAGTTTTTTTGCGACAGGGTGGAAGATGAACACTGAAGCTTTCTTT. Amino acid sequence: CASSFFATGWKMNTEAFF.

The rearrangement joins TRBV6-1 to TRBJ2-7; TRBD1 is a possible D gene (6 bases). This CDR3 has 13 amino acids. Between the trimmed V and J ends, which lost 4 bases and 6 bases, there was a span of 13 bases. Looked up from germline, CDR1 is MNHNS and CDR2 is SASEGT. The CDR3 here is CASSAGAGIEQYV. In DNA form, the CDR3 reads TGTGCCAGCAGTGCAGGGGCGGGTATCGAGCAGTACGTC.

The rearrangement uses TRBV9 and TRBJ2-1, with D perhaps being TRBD1 or TRBD2 (6 bases each). The V gene's germline CDR1 is SGDLS and CDR2 YYNGEE. This CDR3 is built from 16 residues. Trimming pared 0 bases from V and 0 bases from J, leaving 10 bases between. In DNA form, the CDR3 reads TGTGCCAGCAGCGTAGGGGGGGCAAGCTCCTACAATGAGCAGTTCTTC. As protein: CASSVGGASSYNEQFF.

There are a few counts of this clonotype. This chain links TRBV29-1 with TRBJ1-5; D remains unclear. The ends were cut back, 4 bases at V and 1 base at J, with 5 bases in the middle. Germline V gives CDR1 SQVTM, CDR2 ANQGSEA. The CDR3 runs to 12 residues. CDR3 bases: TGCAGCGTTGGCCAGAGCAATCAGCCCCAGCATTTT. This sequence encodes CSVGQSNQPQHF.